One and the same sample provided the 17 T cell receptor beta chains below, sequenced in a study of identical twins. One entry per CDR3 protein results from TCRdb running MiXCR on the 5' RACE reads. The data contain about 660,000 distinct CDR3 sequences, approximately 9% of them singletons. The same sample was also used in a study of yellow fever vaccine responses in identical twins.

Sequencing input: PBMCs. The receptor source for this set is a woman in her late teens or twenties in good health.

This clonotype was observed a handful of times. The rearrangement joins TRBV11-3 to TRBJ2-1; 7 bases map to TRBD1. The CDR3 is made up of 14 amino acids. With 3 bases clipped from V and 5 bases from J, the junction kept 4 bases outside the gene matches. Per germline, CDR1 SGHNT and CDR2 YENEEA. CDR3 sequence reads: CASSFRGKDNEQFF. The CDR3 DNA follows: TGTGCCAGCAGCTTCAGGGGGAAAGACAATGAGCAGTTCTTC.

The genes are TRBV10-3 and TRBJ1-2, with TRBD1 matching 11 bases. Trimming cost V 5 bases and J 7 bases; bases outside gene matches: 9. Per germline, CDR1 ENHRY and CDR2 SYGVKD. CDR3 length: 15 amino acids. CDR3 coding DNA: TGTGCCATCAGTTCAATCGGACAGGGGGCAATTGGCTACACCTTC. Amino acid sequence: CAISSIGQGAIGYTF.

This clonotype has at least ten counts. The J gene is TRBJ1-5, the V gene TRBV29-1; no reliable D call. The V end was cut by 0 bases, the J end by 6 bases, with 6 bases between. This CDR3 is built from 12 residues. CDR1 and CDR2 from the germline V gene are SQVTM and ANQGSEA. For the CDR3, the DNA is TGCAGCGTTGAAGATCCGGGTCAGCCCCAGCATTTT. Translated: CSVEDPGQPQHF.

The chain uses TRBV9 and TRBJ2-3; 11 bases agree with TRBD2. V shed 2 bases, J shed 7 bases, and the junction held 3 bases outside the gene matches. This CDR3 region has 14 residues. Germline V gene lookup returns CDR1 SGDLS and CDR2 YYNGEE. The CDR3 is CASSVTSGGNTQYF. The CDR3 DNA is TGTGCCAGCAGCGTTACTAGCGGGGGAAATACGCAGTATTTT.

The chain couples TRBV20-1 to TRBJ2-7; possibly TRBD2 for D (7 bases). This CDR3 has 12 residues. The V gene's germline CDR1 is DFQATT and CDR2 SNEGSKA (reference sequence). The V and J ends lost 3 bases and 5 bases respectively, with 11 bases between them. CDR3 sequence: CSASGGPDEQYF. As DNA, the CDR3 is TGCAGTGCTAGCGGGGGGCCCGACGAGCAGTACTTC.

This clonotype was found a few times. V usage is TRBV12-3 or TRBV12-4 and J usage is TRBJ1-1; TRBD1 matches 7 bases. V shed 2 bases and J 10 bases; nucleotides not matched to a gene: 10. This CDR3 spans 14 amino acids. CDR3 amino acids: CASSLLIGGGLAFF. Here the CDR3 DNA reads TGTGCCAGCAGTTTATTGATAGGGGGCGGACTAGCTTTCTTT.

This clonotype came up many times. The V call is TRBV7-2, the J call TRBJ2-7, with 9 bases lining up with TRBD2. J lost 10 bases, V lost 5 bases, and 6 bases had no gene match. The CDR3 is 12 amino acids. CDR1 is SGHTA, CDR2 FQGNSA, per germline. CDR3 amino acids: CASSRLAGPQYF. In DNA, the CDR3 is TGTGCCAGCAGCCGTCTAGCGGGACCCCAGTACTTC.

The rearrangement joins TRBV6-2 or TRBV6-3 to TRBJ2-1; 11 nucleotides align to TRBD2. After removal of 2 bases from V and 8 bases from J, the junction contained 8 bases not matched to a gene. Germline assignment: CDR1 MNHEY and CDR2 SVGEGT. There are 16 residues in the CDR3. The CDR3 nucleotides read TGTGCCAGCAGTTACCCGACTAGCGGGATTGGCGATGAGCAGTTCTTC. Translated, it gives CASSYPTSGIGDEQFF.

The CDR3 DNA sequence: TGTGCCACCAGCAGTATGGACAGGGTGGGGGTTCCCTACGAGCAGTACTTC. Its protein product is CATSSMDRVGVPYEQYF. The chain employs TRBV15 and TRBJ2-7; 8 bases are shared with TRBD1. The trim removed 3 bases at V and 2 bases at J, leaving 12 bases unmatched. Per the germline V gene, CDR1 is LNHNV and CDR2 is YYDKDF (reference sequence). The CDR3 spans 17 residues.

This chain links TRBV5-1 with TRBJ1-1, with 9 bases aligning to TRBD1. CDR1 and CDR2 from the germline V gene are SGHRS and YFSETQ. This CDR3 has 17 amino acids. The V segment lost 3 bases and the J segment 1 base; nucleotides outside the gene matches: 10. This CDR3 is CASSSEGDREWNTEAFF. The CDR3 DNA reads as TGCGCCAGCAGCTCAGAAGGGGACAGGGAATGGAACACTGAAGCTTTCTTT.

Many counts were recorded for this clonotype. V and J are TRBV5-1 and TRBJ2-7; D might be TRBD2 (6 bases). V lost 0 bases, J lost 6 bases, and 10 bases lay in between. This CDR3 has 13 residues. Germline CDR1 reads SGHRS; CDR2 reads YFSETQ. Here the CDR3 reads CASSLDQGGEQYF. In DNA, the CDR3 is TGCGCCAGCAGCTTGGACCAGGGAGGCGAGCAGTACTTC.

This clonotype was observed a handful of times. This chain uses TRBV14 with TRBJ1-6, with unresolved D. The CDR3 consists of 13 residues. V shed 0 bases and J shed 8 bases, with 5 bases lying between them. Germline V CDR1 and CDR2: SGHDN, FVKESK. CDR3 residues: CASSQDLDSPLHF. The CDR3 DNA reads as TGTGCCAGCAGCCAAGATCTGGATTCACCCCTCCACTTT.

The chain couples TRBV6-6 to TRBJ2-5; unclear D gene. V lost 7 bases to trimming and J lost 4 bases, with 13 bases between them. CDR3 length: 13 amino acids. CDR1 and CDR2 from the germline V gene are MNHNY and SVGAGI (reference sequence). The CDR3 protein is CASTEVGPETQYF. In nucleotides, the CDR3 is TGTGCCAGCACGGAAGTCGGTCCAGAGACCCAGTACTTC.

This clonotype was detected many times. This sequence joins TRBV10-3 and TRBJ2-7; maybe TRBD2 (5 bases). V was pared by 2 bases and J by 6 bases, with 14 bases between. Germline CDR1 and CDR2: ENHRY and SYGVKD. The CDR3 is 14 residues long. CDR3 DNA sequence: TGTGCCATCAGTGAGCCGGGATACCCGGCCGAGCAGTACTTC. Residues: CAISEPGYPAEQYF.

This clonotype came up many times. The chain uses TRBV20-1 and TRBJ2-3; perhaps TRBD1 as D (5 bases). Germline CDR1 and CDR2: DFQATT and SNEGSKA (reference sequence). This CDR3 spans 15 amino acids. The V gene lost 0 bases and the J gene lost 1 base, with 11 bases spanning the gap. In DNA, the CDR3 is TGCAGTGCTAGAGATGGGGCAGGACGCACAGATACGCAGTATTTT. Protein: CSARDGAGRTDTQYF.

The V gene is TRBV5-6, the J gene TRBJ2-3, with D perhaps TRBD2 (5 bases). The germline V and J ends were trimmed by 3 bases and 2 bases, with 19 bases remaining between them. The CDR3 spans 17 residues. Per the germline V gene, CDR1 is SGHDT and CDR2 is YYEEEE. CDR3: CASSSRTLSRVTDTQYF. CDR3 bases: TGTGCCAGCAGCTCCCGGACTCTCTCGCGGGTCACAGATACGCAGTATTTT.

This clonotype was counted only a few times. The chain is built from TRBV11-2 and TRBJ1-1; D is perhaps TRBD1 (5 bases). Germline V lookup: CDR1 SGHAT, CDR2 FQNNGV. The V end lost 6 bases, the J end lost 0 bases, and 17 bases lay between the germline ends. The CDR3 is made up of 16 amino acids. This CDR3 is CASSQGARNMNTEAFF. The CDR3 region has the DNA TGTGCCAGCAGTCAAGGGGCTAGGAACATGAACACTGAAGCTTTCTTT.